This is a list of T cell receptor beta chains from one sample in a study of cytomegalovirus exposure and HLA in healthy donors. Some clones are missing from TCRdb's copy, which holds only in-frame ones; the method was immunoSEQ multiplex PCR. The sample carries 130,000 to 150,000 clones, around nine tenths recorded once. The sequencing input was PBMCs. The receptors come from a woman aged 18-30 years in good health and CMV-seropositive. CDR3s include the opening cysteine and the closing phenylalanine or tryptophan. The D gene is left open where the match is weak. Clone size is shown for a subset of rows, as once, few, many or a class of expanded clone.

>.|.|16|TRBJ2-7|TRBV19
TGTGCCAGTAGTCAACGAACCGGGACTCTCAAAGGCGAGCAGTACTTC
CASSQRTGTLKGEQYF
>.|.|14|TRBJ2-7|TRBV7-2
TGTGCCAGCAGCTTAGGACGCGGCTCCTACGAGCAGTACTTC
CASSLGRGSYEQYF
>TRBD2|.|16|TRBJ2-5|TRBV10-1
TGCGCCAGCAGTGAGGGGCTAGCGGGAGGTCGCGAGACCCAGTACTTC
CASSEGLAGGRETQYF
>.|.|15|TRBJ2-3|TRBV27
TGTGCCAGCAGCCCAGGGTTAGCGGTCACAGATACGCAGTATTTT
CASSPGLAVTDTQYF
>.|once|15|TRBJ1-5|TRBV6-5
TGTGCCAGCAGTTCCGTGGACGGGAACTCTCAGCCCCAGCATTTT
CASSSVDGNSQPQHF
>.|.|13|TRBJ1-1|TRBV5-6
TGTGCCAGCAGCCTACAGGGAAGGGGCGAAGCTTTCTTT
CASSLQGRGEAFF
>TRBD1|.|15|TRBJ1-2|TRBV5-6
TGTGCCAGCAGCGCCGGGACAGGGGCGAACTATGGCTACACCTTC
CASSAGTGANYGYTF
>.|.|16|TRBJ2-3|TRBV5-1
TGCGCCAGCAGCTTGGTTACGGGAGTAGGCACAGATACGCAGTATTTT
CASSLVTGVGTDTQYF
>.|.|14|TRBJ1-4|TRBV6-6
TGTGCCAGCACCCTCGCCAGGATTAATGAAAAACTGTTTTTT
CASTLARINEKLFF
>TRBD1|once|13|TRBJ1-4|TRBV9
TGTGCCAGCAGCGGGACAGGTCGGGAAAAACTGTTTTTT
CASSGTGREKLFF
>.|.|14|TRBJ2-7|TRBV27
TGTGCCAGCAGTTTATCAGGAGCCCGACGCGGGCAGTACTTC
CASSLSGARRGQYF
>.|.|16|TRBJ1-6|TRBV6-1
TGTGCCAGCAGTGAAGTGGTAGGACGGGAGAATTCACCCCTCCACTTT
CASSEVVGRENSPLHF
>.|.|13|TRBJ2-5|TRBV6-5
TGTGCCAGCAGTACCGGACAACAAGAGACCCAGTACTTC
CASSTGQQETQYF
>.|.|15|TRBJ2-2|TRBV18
TGTGCCAGCTCAGCGACTAGATCGATCACCGGGGAGCTGTTTTTT
CASSATRSITGELFF
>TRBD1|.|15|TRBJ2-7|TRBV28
TGTGCCAGCAGCGAAACCGGACAGGGTAGCTACGAGCAGTACTTC
CASSETGQGSYEQYF
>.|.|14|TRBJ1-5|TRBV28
TGTGCCAGCACGATAGGCCAGGGGAATCAGCCCCAGCATTTT
CASTIGQGNQPQHF
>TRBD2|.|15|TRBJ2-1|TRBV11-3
TGTGCCAGCAGCTCGGGACTAGCGGGAGTTAATGAGCAGTTCTTC
CASSSGLAGVNEQFF
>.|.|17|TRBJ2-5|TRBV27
TGTGCCAGCAGTTTATCAGGGACGGGATCCCGGGAGGAGACCCAGTACTTC
CASSLSGTGSREETQYF
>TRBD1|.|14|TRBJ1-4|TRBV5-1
TGCGCCAGCAGCCCAGGGGGCGCGAATGAAAAACTGTTTTTT
CASSPGGANEKLFF
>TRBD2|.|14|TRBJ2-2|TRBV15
TGTGCCACCAGCAGAGATCCGGGGGGCGGGGAGCTGTTTTTT
CATSRDPGGGELFF
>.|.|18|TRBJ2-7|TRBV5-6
TGTGCCAGCAGTTTGAGGCGACAAGGGGGTAGGAGGACCTACGAGCAGTACTTC
CASSLRRQGGRRTYEQYF
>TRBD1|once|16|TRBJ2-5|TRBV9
TGTGCCAGCAGCGTAGGGTACAGGGGGTCACAAGAGACCCAGTACTTC
CASSVGYRGSQETQYF
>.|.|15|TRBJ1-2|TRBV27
TGTGCCAGCAGTTTGAGAGTCCAGGGGAACTATGGCTACACCTTC
CASSLRVQGNYGYTF
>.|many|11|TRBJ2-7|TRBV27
TGTGCCAGCGACAGAACCTACGAGCAGTACTTC
CASDRTYEQYF
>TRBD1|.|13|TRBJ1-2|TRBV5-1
TGCGCCAGCAGTCTCGACAGGGCCTATGGCTACACCTTC
CASSLDRAYGYTF
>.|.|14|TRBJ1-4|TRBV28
TGTGCCAGCAGTTTAGGGGCCATTAATGAAAAACTGTTTTTT
CASSLGAINEKLFF
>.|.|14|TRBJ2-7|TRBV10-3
TGTGCCATCTCCATGGCTAGCGCTGCCTACGAGCAGTACTTC
CAISMASAAYEQYF
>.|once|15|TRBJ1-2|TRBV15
TGTGCCACCAGCTGGGTCGGGGGTGGTAACTATGGCTACACCTTC
CATSWVGGGNYGYTF
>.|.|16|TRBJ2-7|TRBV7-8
TGTGCCAGCAGCTTAGTGGTTGAGGGCCTCACCTACGAGCAGTACTTC
CASSLVVEGLTYEQYF
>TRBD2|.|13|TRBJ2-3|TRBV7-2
TGTGCCAGCAGCTGGGGAGGGGACGATACGCAGTATTTT
CASSWGGDDTQYF
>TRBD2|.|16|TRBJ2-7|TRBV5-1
TGCGCCAGCAGCGAACTTACTAGCGGGAGCTCCTACGAGCAGTACTTC
CASSELTSGSSYEQYF
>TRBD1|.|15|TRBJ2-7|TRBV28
TGTGCCAGCGGCGAGGGGGCGGTTTCTTCCTACGAGCAGTACTTC
CASGEGAVSSYEQYF
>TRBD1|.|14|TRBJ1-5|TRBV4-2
TGTGCCAGCAGCCTAGGGACAGGGGATCAGCCCCAGCATTTT
CASSLGTGDQPQHF
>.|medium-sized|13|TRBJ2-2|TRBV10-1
TGCGCCAGCAGTGACAGGGACACCGGGGAGCTGTTTTTT
CASSDRDTGELFF
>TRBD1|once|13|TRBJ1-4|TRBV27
TGTGCCAGCAGTAACAGGGGGAATGAAAAACTGTTTTTT
CASSNRGNEKLFF
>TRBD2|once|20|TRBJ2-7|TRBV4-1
TGCGCCAGCAGCCAAGATCCGCCGACTAGCGGGAGAGGGGGGTTCTACGAGCAGTACTTC
CASSQDPPTSGRGGFYEQYF